These 27 T cell receptor beta chains were sequenced from one sample in a study of cytomegalovirus exposure and HLA in healthy donors (TCRdb year 2017). To prepare the library, the immunoSEQ multiplex PCR assay was applied. The multiplex PCR relied on a mix of 60 forward primers for TCR Vbeta segments and 13 reverse primers for TCR Jbeta segments. TCRdb provides this immuneACCESS table in a form limited to in-frame rearrangements. Some clones are lacking; in checked studies, under half of them reflect an unresolved V gene, and why the rest are absent is not known. For this sample the table gives around 210,000 clones, of which approximately 85% were detected only once. In total, the top ten clones hold around 0.22% of the sample. Sequenced input: PBMCs. These receptors originate from a girl aged 2 to 9 in good health and CMV-seronegative.

On this clone: This sample also contains other DNA sequences that code for the same CDR3. This chain uses TRBV5-4 with TRBJ2-5, with 8 bases fitting TRBD1. The CDR3 runs 15 residues. The J segment lost 1 base and the V segment lost 5 bases, leaving 7 bases of the junction unmatched. The germline gives CDR1 SGHNT, CDR2 YYREEE (reference sequence). CDR3 coding DNA: TGTGCCAGCAGGGGACAGGAGGGAGCCCAAGAGACCCAGTACTTC. Translating it yields CASRGQEGAQETQYF.

This chain joins TRBV18 and TRBJ1-6; D is unclear. Trimming removed 4 bases at V and 8 bases at J, with 9 bases between. Germline assignment: CDR1 KGHSH and CDR2 LQKENI. CDR3 length equals 13 residues. As DNA, the CDR3 is TGTGCCAGCTCACGGCAAGAGGATTCACCCCTCCACTTT. Protein product: CASSRQEDSPLHF.

V and J are TRBV11-2 and TRBJ2-1; TRBD2 aligns across 12 bases. This CDR3 region has 17 residues. Trimming cost V 5 bases and J 3 bases; bases outside gene matches: 8. Looked up from germline, CDR1 is SGHAT and CDR2 is FQNNGV. The CDR3 sequence: CASSIRLAGGYYNEQFF. The DNA of the CDR3 is TGTGCCAGCAGCATCCGCCTAGCGGGGGGGTACTACAATGAGCAGTTCTTC.

The gene calls are TRBV30 and TRBJ2-7; 11 nucleotides line up with TRBD2. V lost 0 bases, J lost 4 bases, and 2 bases stayed unmatched. This CDR3 spans 14 amino acids. CDR1 is GTSNPN, CDR2 SVGIG, per germline (reference sequence). In DNA form, the CDR3 reads TGTGCCTGGAGTGTTACTAGCGGGGGATACGAGCAGTACTTC. As protein: CAWSVTSGGYEQYF. Drawing the rest from reference TRBV30 and TRBJ2-7, the complete variable domain is SQTIHQWPATLVQPVGSPLSLECTVEGTSNPNLYWYRQAAGRGLQLLFYSVGIGQISSEVPQNLSASRPQDRQFILSSKKLLLSDSGFYLCAWSVTSGGYEQYFGPGTRLTVT.

The chain recombines TRBV4-1 with TRBJ2-5; 9 positions agree with TRBD2. This CDR3 contains 14 residues. Germline assignment: CDR1 MGHRA and CDR2 YSYEKL. Unmatched junction bases numbered 1, after V lost 4 bases and J lost 1 base. The CDR3 region has the DNA TGCGCCAGCAGCCCGACTAGCGGCCAAGAGACCCAGTACTTC. Encoded protein: CASSPTSGQETQYF.

The rearrangement links TRBV4-1 to TRBJ2-7; no firm D call. Germline CDR1 MGHRA, CDR2 YSYEKL. Trimming removed 4 bases from V and 4 bases from J, with 14 bases in between. The CDR3 runs 14 residues. The CDR3 sequence is CASSPQMIPYEQYF. In DNA form, the CDR3 reads TGCGCCAGCAGCCCCCAGATGATACCATACGAGCAGTACTTC.

The rearrangement links TRBV2 to TRBJ1-5; weak D call: TRBD1 (6 bases). The CDR3 length is 14 residues. Germline CDR1 is SNHLY and CDR2 is FYNNEI. The V gene lost 2 bases and the J gene lost 2 bases, with 7 bases spanning the gap. Written as DNA, the CDR3 is TGTGCCAGCAGTGAAAGGACAGGCAATCAGCCCCAGCATTTT. Translated, it gives CASSERTGNQPQHF.

The chain combines TRBV7-6 with TRBJ2-7; 9 bases line up with TRBD1. Trimming at V came to 5 bases and at J to 3 bases, leaving 2 bases not matched to a gene. This CDR3 has 13 residues. Germline V CDR1 and CDR2: SGHVS, FNYEAQ. The CDR3 spells CASSRDRDYEQYF. CDR3 nucleotides: TGTGCCAGCAGCCGGGACAGGGACTACGAGCAGTACTTC.

The V gene is TRBV6-1, the J gene TRBJ2-7; 7 bases map to TRBD2. The junction had 7 bases not matched to a gene; V was cut back by 5 bases and J by 0 bases. The CDR3 length is 15 residues. The germline V gene encodes CDR1 MNHNS and CDR2 SASEGT. For the CDR3, the DNA is TGTGCCAGCAGTCCAGCGGGGACCAGCTCCTACGAGCAGTACTTC. Its protein product is CASSPAGTSSYEQYF.

CDR3: CASSFSGGPSSEQFF. The CDR3 coding sequence is TGTGCCAGCAGCTTTAGCGGGGGGCCGTCATCTGAGCAGTTCTTC. The chain couples TRBV7-3 to TRBJ2-1; 10 positions agree with TRBD2. V lost 3 bases to trimming and J lost 9 bases; unmatched junction nucleotides: 8. Germline V gene lookup returns CDR1 SGHTA and CDR2 FQGTGA. CDR3 length equals 15 residues.

This clone was recorded a few times. J is TRBJ2-3 and V is TRBV5-1; TRBD1 matches 7 bases. The germline V gene encodes CDR1 SGHRS and CDR2 YFSETQ. This CDR3 has 14 residues. V gave up 4 bases and J gave up 2 bases; unmatched junction bases: 4. The CDR3 DNA reads TGCGCCAGCAGCCCTGACAGGGTCACAGATACGCAGTATTTT. It yields the protein CASSPDRVTDTQYF.

The chain has TRBV29-1 and TRBJ2-5; perhaps TRBD2 as D (6 bases). V lost 6 bases and J 0 bases, leaving 11 bases between the germline ends. In germline, CDR1 is SQVTM, CDR2 ANQGSEA. The CDR3 is 13 residues long. The CDR3 nucleotides read TGCAGCGTGGGGGGTTCGTACCAAGAGACCCAGTACTTC. This sequence encodes CSVGGSYQETQYF.

The chain combines TRBV7-7 with TRBJ2-5, with TRBD2 as a possible D gene (6 bases). V lost 4 bases to trimming and J lost 1 base, with 19 bases between them. The CDR3 length is 17 residues. Germline CDR1 is SSHAT and CDR2 is FNYEAQ (reference sequence). The CDR3 DNA reads TGTGCCAGCAGCTCACCCCCGGGGGACTTGCGCCAAGAGACCCAGTACTTC. Protein sequence: CASSSPPGDLRQETQYF.

The chain links TRBV10-2 to TRBJ2-1, with a possible D match to TRBD1 (6 bases). Per the germline V gene, CDR1 is WSHSY and CDR2 is SAAADI. Deletions cut 8 bases from V and 3 bases from J, with 11 bases between. This CDR3 has 13 residues. In nucleotides, the CDR3 is TGCGCCAGCGGACAGCGAGGCTACAATGAGCAGTTCTTC. This sequence encodes CASGQRGYNEQFF.

The chain carries TRBV11-2 and TRBJ2-7, with D uncertain. This CDR3 contains 16 residues. In germline, CDR1 is SGHAT, CDR2 FQNNGV. V lost 0 bases to trimming and J lost 2 bases, with 14 bases between them. The CDR3, as DNA: TGTGCCAGCAGCTTAGAGGTGGTGTCCTACGCCTACGAGCAGTACTTC. It specifies CASSLEVVSYAYEQYF.

The CDR3 region is CASSIGSGTYNEQFF. In nucleotides, the CDR3 is TGTGCCAGCAGTATCGGAAGCGGAACCTACAATGAGCAGTTCTTC. The chain employs TRBV25-1 and TRBJ2-1, with D possibly being TRBD2 (5 bases). In germline, CDR1 is MGHDK, CDR2 SYGVNS. The CDR3 covers 15 residues. The V end lost 5 bases, the J end lost 2 bases, and 13 bases lay between the germline ends.

This rearrangement joins TRBV9 to TRBJ1-2; the D gene is possibly TRBD1 (5 bases). Germline CDR1 and CDR2: SGDLS and YYNGEE. Between the trimmed V and J ends, which lost 1 base and 5 bases, there was a span of 9 bases. The CDR3 contains 13 residues. In DNA, the CDR3 is TGTGCCAGCAGCGTACAGACAGAGTATGGCTACACCTTC. Protein: CASSVQTEYGYTF.

The chain joins TRBV5-6 to TRBJ1-2; maybe TRBD1 (6 bases). Between the trimmed V and J ends, which lost 0 bases and 3 bases, there was a span of 12 bases. The CDR3 length is 15 residues. Germline V CDR1 and CDR2: SGHDT, YYEEEE. This CDR3 is CASSLDRQDYYGYTF. The CDR3 region has the DNA TGTGCCAGCAGCTTGGATAGACAGGACTACTATGGCTACACCTTC.

About this clone: Mismatch with germline at one junction end may stem from a read error. The V and J genes are TRBV6-5 and TRBJ2-7, with 7 bases that match TRBD2. CDR1 MNHEY and CDR2 SVGAGI come from the germline V gene. This CDR3 is built from 12 residues. The CDR3 DNA reads as TGTGCCGGCAGCGGGATCTCCTACGAGCAGTACTTC. Its protein is CAGSGISYEQYF.

This sequence joins TRBV6-4 and TRBJ2-1; D may be TRBD2 (6 bases). Trimming cost V 5 bases and J 6 bases, with 11 bases left between them. The CDR3 loop spans 13 amino acids. CDR1 is MRHNA, CDR2 SNTAGT, per germline. Written as DNA, the CDR3 is TGTGCCAGCAGTAGGACTACCTCCAATGAGCAGTTCTTC. Encoded protein: CASSRTTSNEQFF.

CDR3 residues: CASSQGQGAAYEQYF. DNA for the CDR3: TGTGCCAGCAGCCAGGGACAGGGGGCCGCCTACGAGCAGTACTTC. V is TRBV5-4 and J is TRBJ2-7; 12 bases line up with TRBD1. The germline V gene has CDR1 SGHNT and CDR2 YYREEE (reference sequence). This CDR3 region has 15 residues. Trimming removed 4 bases from V and 2 bases from J; junction bases left unmatched: 4.

The CDR3 nucleotides read TGTGCCAGCAGTGATGGGGAGGCGGGGGCCAACGTCCTGACTTTC. Amino acid sequence: CASSDGEAGANVLTF. This sequence joins TRBV6-1 and TRBJ2-6; tentatively, D is TRBD2 (6 bases). The ends were cut back, 3 bases at V and 4 bases at J, with 10 bases in the middle. CDR1 is MNHNS, CDR2 SASEGT, per germline. The CDR3 length is 15 residues.

V usage is TRBV5-6 and J usage is TRBJ2-2; TRBD1 agrees at 10 bases. J gave up 5 bases and V 3 bases, and 4 bases lay outside the gene matches. The CDR3 extends over 15 amino acids. The germline V gene encodes CDR1 SGHDT and CDR2 YYEEEE. CDR3 DNA sequence: TGTGCCAGCAGCTGGGACAGGGGCTGGACCGGGGAGCTGTTTTTT. It encodes CASSWDRGWTGELFF.

J is TRBJ2-6 and V is TRBV7-9; D gene unclear. Germline CDR1 reads SEHNR; CDR2 reads FQNEAQ (reference sequence). The CDR3 consists of 17 residues. V lost 1 base, J lost 4 bases, and 14 bases lay in between. CDR3 sequence (DNA): TGTGCCAGCAGCTTAGGAGAAACCATAGAAGGGGCCAACGTCCTGACTTTC. It codes for CASSLGETIEGANVLTF.

This chain connects TRBV25-1 to TRBJ2-1, with D hard to call. CDR3 size: 13 residues. Germline lookup yields CDR1 MGHDK and CDR2 SYGVNS. V lost 9 bases to trimming and J lost 8 bases, with 17 bases between them. CDR3 amino acids: CASSIAAKDEQFF. In nucleotides, the CDR3 is TGTGCCAGTTCTATAGCTGCGAAGGATGAGCAGTTCTTC.

This clone was observed a handful of times. Written as DNA, the CDR3 is TGCGCCAGCAGTAGGGGTAGTGGGGCCAACGTCCTGACTTTC. Translating gives CASSRGSGANVLTF. This chain joins TRBV5-1 and TRBJ2-6, with D perhaps matching TRBD1 (5 bases). This CDR3 is 14 amino acids long. CDR1 is SGHRS, CDR2 YFSETQ, per germline. V dropped 5 bases and J dropped 3 bases, with 9 bases sitting between them.

The chain is built from TRBV6-1 and TRBJ1-5, with TRBD1 as a possible D gene (5 bases). The V end was cut by 6 bases, the J end by 9 bases, with 9 bases between. Germline V CDR1 and CDR2: MNHNS, SASEGT. The CDR3 is made up of 11 amino acids. In DNA form, the CDR3 reads TGTGCCAGCAGGGGGGGTCGGCCCCAGCATTTT. This encodes CASRGGRPQHF.